The T cell receptor (beta chain) under discussion was sequenced for a study of blood T cell repertoires in COVID-19. Produced via immunoSEQ multiplex PCR; TCRdb's table is partial and in-frame only. The profile shows approximately 240,000 clones, around nine tenths of them singletons. Germline CDR1 and CDR2: LGHDT and YNNKEL (reference sequence). Deletions cut 3 bases from V and 2 bases from J, with 23 bases between. The CDR3 loop spans 18 amino acids. Input material: peripheral blood. The J gene is TRBJ2-7, the V gene TRBV3-1 (or the pseudogene TRBV3-2), with a possible D match to TRBD2 (5 bases). The clonotype comes from a woman aged 35 to 49 who had recovered from COVID-19. The CDR3 DNA reads as TGTGCCAGCAGCCATAAGAGGAGGCCCGCACCACCTCCCTACGAGCAGTACTTC. Its translation is CASSHKRRPAPPPYEQYF.